A selection of T cell receptor beta chains follows, all from one sample in a study of radiation and T cells in renal cell carcinoma. The method was immunoSEQ multiplex PCR; TCRdb's version includes in-frame clones alone and lacks a portion of them. The sample has tens of thousands of clones, more than 65% seen once. Sequenced material: blood, taken from a patient whose treatment included radiotherapy and nephrectomy. The receptors were sampled from a man in his 60s with renal cell carcinoma. Both conserved end residues are part of each CDR3. A D gene is named only where the DNA matches it firmly. Clone size, where shown, is once, few, many, or a class for clones that have expanded.

d_call j_call clone_size v_call cdr3_aa cdr3_nt
TRBD2 TRBJ2-5 once TRBV10-3 CAISAGTSYQETQYF TGTGCCATCAGTGCCGGGACTAGTTACCAAGAGACCCAGTACTTC
TRBD1 TRBJ1-5 - TRBV6-6 CASSGYGTGDQPQHF TGTGCCAGCAGTGGTTATGGGACAGGGGATCAGCCCCAGCATTTT
- TRBJ2-3 once TRBV7-3 CASSLNSDTQYF TGTGCCAGCAGCTTAAACTCAGATACGCAGTATTTT
- TRBJ2-7 few TRBV19 CASSMDGYEQYF TGTGCCAGTAGTATGGACGGATACGAGCAGTACTTC
- TRBJ2-2 - TRBV5-4 CASSRDSTGELFF TGTGCCAGCAGCAGAGACAGCACCGGGGAGCTGTTTTTT
- TRBJ2-7 - TRBV5-1 CVSSPSPAESYEQYF TGCGTCAGCAGCCCATCCCCGGCAGAATCCTACGAGCAGTACTTC
TRBD1 TRBJ1-3 - TRBV6-5 CASSSPQGVSGNTIYF TGTGCCAGCAGTTCTCCTCAGGGGGTCTCTGGAAACACCATATATTTT
- TRBJ1-5 - TRBV23-1 CASSHPPPQGSNQPQHF TGCGCCAGCAGTCACCCACCACCCCAGGGTAGCAATCAGCCCCAGCATTTT
TRBD2 TRBJ2-5 once TRBV5-6 CASSLWRGFSLETQYF TGTGCCAGCAGCTTGTGGCGGGGGTTTTCTCTTGAGACCCAGTACTTC
TRBD1 TRBJ2-1 - TRBV6-4 CASRRDRLENEQFF TGTGCCAGCAGACGGGACAGGCTTGAGAATGAGCAGTTCTTC
- TRBJ2-6 - TRBV9 CASSVERSGVSGANVLTF TGTGCCAGCAGCGTAGAGAGGTCGGGGGTTTCCGGGGCCAACGTCCTGACTTTC
TRBD1 TRBJ2-1 - TRBV25-1 CASSDGQGARNEQFF TGTGCCAGCAGTGACGGACAGGGGGCGCGCAATGAGCAGTTCTTC
- TRBJ2-3 - TRBV2 CASSEAGRGGDTQYF TGTGCCAGCAGTGAAGCGGGAAGGGGGGGAGATACGCAGTATTTT
TRBD2 TRBJ2-3 - TRBV7-9 CASSPRTSVGADTQYF TGTGCCAGCAGCCCTAGGACTAGCGTAGGTGCAGATACGCAGTATTTT
TRBD1 TRBJ1-5 - TRBV19 CASSLGQNQPQHF TGTGCCAGTAGTCTGGGACAGAATCAGCCCCAGCATTTT
TRBD2 TRBJ2-1 - TRBV2 CASSASLAGSYNEQFF TGTGCCAGCAGTGCTAGTCTAGCGGGATCCTACAATGAGCAGTTCTTC
- TRBJ2-1 - TRBV5-1 CASSLVSDPYNEQFF TGCGCCAGCAGCTTGGTTTCCGACCCTTACAATGAGCAGTTCTTC
- TRBJ2-6 - TRBV7-2 CASSFGVGANVLTF TGTGCCAGCAGCTTCGGGGTAGGGGCCAACGTCCTGACTTTC
TRBD2 TRBJ2-1 - TRBV19 CASKAGTSRGDEQFF TGTGCCAGTAAGGCCGGGACTAGCAGGGGCGATGAGCAGTTCTTC
- TRBJ2-7 - TRBV5-6 CASSPLEGFSYEQYF TGTGCCAGCAGCCCCCTAGAGGGGTTCTCCTACGAGCAGTACTTC
- TRBJ2-3 - TRBV4-3 CASSQDRESDTQYF TGCGCCAGCAGCCAAGATAGGGAGTCAGATACGCAGTATTTT
TRBD2 TRBJ2-3 once TRBV27 CASGRDVDTQYF TGTGCCAGCGGGAGGGATGTAGATACGCAGTATTTT
- TRBJ2-7 - TRBV5-1 CASSLDASPGEQYF TGCGCCAGCAGCTTGGACGCTAGCCCGGGCGAGCAGTACTTC
TRBD2 TRBJ2-1 - TRBV19 CASSSGSQGEQFF TGTGCCAGTTCTAGCGGGAGTCAGGGTGAGCAGTTCTTC
TRBD2 TRBJ2-2 - TRBV10-3 CAISVSGSPPGELFF TGTGCCATCAGTGTCAGCGGGAGTCCCCCCGGGGAGCTGTTTTTT
TRBD1 TRBJ1-2 - TRBV5-6 CASSRAGTVNYGYTF TGTGCCAGCAGCCGGGCCGGGACAGTGAACTATGGCTACACCTTC
TRBD2 TRBJ2-1 - TRBV5-1 CASIQTSGTNEQFF TGCGCCAGCATCCAGACTAGCGGGACCAATGAGCAGTTCTTC